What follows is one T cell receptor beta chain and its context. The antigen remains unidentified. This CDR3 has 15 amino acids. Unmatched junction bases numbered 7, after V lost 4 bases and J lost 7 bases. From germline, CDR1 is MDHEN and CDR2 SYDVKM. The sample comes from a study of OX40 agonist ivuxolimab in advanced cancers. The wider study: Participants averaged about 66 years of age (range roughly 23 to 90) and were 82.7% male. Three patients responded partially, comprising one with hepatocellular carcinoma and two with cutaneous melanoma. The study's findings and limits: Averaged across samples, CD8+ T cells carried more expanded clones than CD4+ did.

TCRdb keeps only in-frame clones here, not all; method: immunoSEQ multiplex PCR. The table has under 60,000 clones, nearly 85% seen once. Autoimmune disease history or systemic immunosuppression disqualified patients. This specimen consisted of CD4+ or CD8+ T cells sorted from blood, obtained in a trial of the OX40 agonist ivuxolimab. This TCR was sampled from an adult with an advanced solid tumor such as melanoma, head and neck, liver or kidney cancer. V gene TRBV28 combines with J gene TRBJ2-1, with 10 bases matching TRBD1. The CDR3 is CASSSGTGVENEQFF. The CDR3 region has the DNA TGTGCCAGCAGTTCTGGGACAGGGGTTGAAAATGAGCAGTTCTTC.